This T cell receptor beta chain was observed in a study of blood T cell repertoires in COVID-19. Produced via immunoSEQ multiplex PCR; TCRdb's table is partial and in-frame only. The repertoire has hundreds of thousands of clones, about 80% of them found once; the top ten carry approximately 3.2%. The V and J ends lost 0 bases and 6 bases, in that order; junction bases with no gene match: 1. There are 14 residues in the CDR3. Germline values: CDR1 ENHRY, CDR2 SYGVKD. The receptor was derived from an elderly woman with acute or convalescent COVID-19. The gene calls are TRBV10-3 and TRBJ2-7; TRBD1 matches at 11 bases. The specimen was peripheral blood. The chain's CDR3 is CAISESGTGGEQYF. CDR3 nucleotide sequence: TGTGCCATCAGTGAGTCCGGGACAGGGGGCGAGCAGTACTTC.